Reported below is one T cell receptor beta chain. Its antigen remains unidentified. The sample belongs to a study of cytomegalovirus exposure and HLA in healthy donors. Turning to the study itself: An early release of data contained approximately 85 million unique TCRs, which came from HLA-typed donors.

Germline lookup yields CDR1 MNHNS and CDR2 SASEGT. Trimming took 1 base from V and 2 from J; bases not matched to a gene: 4. The CDR3 spans 16 residues. The primer mix had 60 Vbeta and 13 Jbeta primers. Assay: immunoSEQ multiplex PCR; the TCRdb copy retains only in-frame clones and omits some. The data show approximately 120,000 clones, around 78% seen once. General study points: In a later analysis, TCR beta V- and J-gene trimming was associated with a missense DCLRE1C variant.

Sequenced sample: PBMCs. The V gene is TRBV6-1, the J gene TRBJ2-5, with 10 bases lining up with TRBD2. The TCR was taken from a middle-aged man in good health and CMV-seronegative. The CDR3 loop is CASSEGVSGGQETQYF. In nucleotides, the CDR3 is TGTGCCAGCAGTGAAGGAGTTAGCGGGGGGCAAGAGACCCAGTACTTC.